These T cell receptor beta chains were read from a single sample in a study of T cells in Graves' hyperthyroidism and ophthalmopathy. TCRdb ran MiXCR on the multiplex PCR reads and lists one entry per CDR3 protein. The table records hundreds of thousands of distinct CDR3 sequences, roughly 14% of them present only once. Sequencing input: blood. These receptor sequences come from a woman aged 30 to 39 with Graves' hyperthyroidism that later progressed to Graves' ophthalmopathy. Both conserved end residues are part of each CDR3. A D gene is named only where the DNA matches it firmly. For some rows the clone size is stated as once, few or many, or as a class when expanded; others skip it.

cdr3_aa: CASSPLGQGINIQYF; cdr3_nt: TGTGCCAGCAGCCCTCTGGGACAGGGGATAAACATTCAGTACTTC; clone_size: NA; v_call: TRBV28; d_call: TRBD1; j_call: TRBJ2-4
cdr3_aa: CASEATSGTDTQYF; cdr3_nt: TGTGCCTCCGAGGCGACTAGCGGCACAGATACGCAGTATTTT; clone_size: many; v_call: TRBV10-3; d_call: TRBD2; j_call: TRBJ2-3
cdr3_aa: CSVGQGAGTGELFF; cdr3_nt: TGCAGCGTGGGACAGGGGGCCGGAACCGGGGAGCTGTTTTTT; clone_size: NA; v_call: TRBV29-1; d_call: TRBD1; j_call: TRBJ2-2
cdr3_aa: CASTPQGGKNIQYF; cdr3_nt: TGTGCCAGCACCCCCCAAGGCGGCAAAAACATTCAGTACTTC; clone_size: many; v_call: TRBV12-3/TRBV12-4; d_call: NA; j_call: TRBJ2-4
cdr3_aa: CSARGGLAGLSGVNEQFF; cdr3_nt: TGCAGTGCTAGAGGAGGCCTAGCGGGCCTATCTGGGGTCAATGAGCAGTTCTTC; clone_size: many; v_call: TRBV20-1; d_call: TRBD2; j_call: TRBJ2-1
cdr3_aa: CSAKFLAGIPPRGPYNEQFF; cdr3_nt: TGCAGTGCTAAATTCTTAGCGGGGATCCCCCCTAGAGGGCCTTACAATGAGCAGTTCTTC; clone_size: NA; v_call: TRBV20-1; d_call: TRBD2; j_call: TRBJ2-1
cdr3_aa: CATSDRTGTPETQYF; cdr3_nt: TGTGCCACCAGTGATCGAACCGGGACTCCGGAGACCCAGTACTTC; clone_size: NA; v_call: TRBV24-1; d_call: NA; j_call: TRBJ2-5
cdr3_aa: CASSRRGRGYSNQPQHF; cdr3_nt: TGTGCCAGCAGCCGCAGGGGGCGGGGGTATAGCAATCAGCCCCAGCATTTT; clone_size: many; v_call: TRBV28; d_call: TRBD1; j_call: TRBJ1-5
cdr3_aa: CASSRKGQLYHQPQHF; cdr3_nt: TGTGCCAGTAGCCGCAAGGGACAGCTTTACCATCAGCCCCAGCATTTT; clone_size: many; v_call: TRBV19; d_call: TRBD1; j_call: TRBJ1-5
cdr3_aa: CASNFGTSGSAAQFF; cdr3_nt: TGTGCCAGCAACTTCGGGACTAGCGGTAGCGCCGCGCAGTTCTTC; clone_size: many; v_call: TRBV7-9; d_call: TRBD2; j_call: TRBJ2-1
cdr3_aa: CASSWRFRANGYEQYF; cdr3_nt: TGTGCCAGCAGTTGGCGCTTCCGGGCAAATGGATACGAGCAGTACTTC; clone_size: many; v_call: TRBV27; d_call: NA; j_call: TRBJ2-7
cdr3_aa: CSAARGSSSYEQYF; cdr3_nt: TGCAGTGCTGCCCGGGGCAGCAGCTCCTACGAGCAGTACTTC; clone_size: NA; v_call: TRBV20-1; d_call: NA; j_call: TRBJ2-7
cdr3_aa: CASGLVLGAPETQYF; cdr3_nt: TGTGCTAGTGGTTTGGTACTCGGGGCCCCCGAGACCCAGTACTTC; clone_size: many; v_call: TRBV12-5; d_call: NA; j_call: TRBJ2-5
cdr3_aa: CASSSHRTGGVAEAFF; cdr3_nt: TGTGCCAGTAGTAGCCACCGGACAGGGGGAGTTGCTGAAGCTTTCTTT; clone_size: few; v_call: TRBV19; d_call: TRBD1; j_call: TRBJ1-1
cdr3_aa: CSARRGASGYNEQFF; cdr3_nt: TGCAGTGCTCGTCGTGGGGCTAGCGGGTACAATGAGCAGTTCTTC; clone_size: NA; v_call: TRBV20-1; d_call: TRBD2; j_call: TRBJ2-1
cdr3_aa: CASSQIRSYNEQFF; cdr3_nt: TGTGCCAGCAGCCAAATTAGGTCATACAATGAGCAGTTCTTC; clone_size: many; v_call: TRBV14; d_call: NA; j_call: TRBJ2-1
cdr3_aa: CSVGADSYEQYF; cdr3_nt: TGCAGCGTTGGAGCCGATTCCTACGAGCAGTACTTC; clone_size: NA; v_call: TRBV29-1; d_call: NA; j_call: TRBJ2-7
cdr3_aa: CASKLEETQYF; cdr3_nt: TGTGCCAGCAAACTAGAGGAGACCCAGTACTTC; clone_size: many; v_call: TRBV2; d_call: NA; j_call: TRBJ2-5
cdr3_aa: CASTQQEEHGYTF; cdr3_nt: TGTGCCAGCACCCAACAGGAGGAACATGGCTACACCTTC; clone_size: once; v_call: TRBV12-3/TRBV12-4; d_call: NA; j_call: TRBJ1-2
cdr3_aa: CAWSGLASSHQPQHF; cdr3_nt: TGTGCCTGGAGCGGCTTGGCCAGCTCCCACCAGCCCCAGCATTTT; clone_size: few; v_call: TRBV30; d_call: NA; j_call: TRBJ1-5
cdr3_aa: CASSDGEAGSSYNEQFF; cdr3_nt: TGTGCCAGCAGCGACGGGGAGGCGGGGAGCTCCTACAATGAGCAGTTCTTC; clone_size: NA; v_call: TRBV9; d_call: NA; j_call: TRBJ2-1
cdr3_aa: CSVEDRATEAFF; cdr3_nt: TGCAGCGTTGAAGATCGGGCGACTGAAGCTTTCTTT; clone_size: many; v_call: TRBV29-1; d_call: NA; j_call: TRBJ1-1
cdr3_aa: CSAQPGHGELFF; cdr3_nt: TGCAGTGCCCAGCCGGGGCACGGGGAGCTGTTTTTT; clone_size: many; v_call: TRBV20-1; d_call: NA; j_call: TRBJ2-2
cdr3_aa: CASSFPGFNEQFF; cdr3_nt: TGCGCCAGCAGCTTCCCCGGGTTTAATGAGCAGTTCTTC; clone_size: few; v_call: TRBV5-1; d_call: NA; j_call: TRBJ2-1
cdr3_aa: CASSVPLSGGTNNKQFF; cdr3_nt: TGTGCCAGCAGCGTTCCCCTTAGCGGAGGAACAAACAATAAGCAGTTCTTC; clone_size: NA; v_call: TRBV9; d_call: NA; j_call: TRBJ2-1
cdr3_aa: CAMGDSENQPQHF; cdr3_nt: TGTGCCATGGGGGACAGTGAAAATCAGCCCCAGCATTTT; clone_size: once; v_call: TRBV6-1; d_call: TRBD1; j_call: TRBJ1-5
cdr3_aa: CASSNPGRFFTGELFF; cdr3_nt: TGTGCCAGCAGTAACCCGGGACGCTTTTTCACCGGGGAGCTGTTTTTT; clone_size: many; v_call: TRBV28; d_call: NA; j_call: TRBJ2-2
cdr3_aa: CSAQKTRLAGDNEQFF; cdr3_nt: TGCAGTGCTCAGAAGACCCGACTAGCGGGAGACAATGAGCAGTTCTTC; clone_size: few; v_call: TRBV20-1; d_call: TRBD2; j_call: TRBJ2-1
cdr3_aa: CASSRHRGGMNTEAFF; cdr3_nt: TGTGCCAGCAGCCGACACAGGGGGGGCATGAACACTGAAGCTTTCTTT; clone_size: many; v_call: TRBV14; d_call: TRBD1; j_call: TRBJ1-1
cdr3_aa: CASSGGRVETQYF; cdr3_nt: TGTGCCAGCAGTGGGGGACGCGTGGAGACCCAGTACTTC; clone_size: many; v_call: TRBV28; d_call: NA; j_call: TRBJ2-5
cdr3_aa: CSAPRSTDTQYF; cdr3_nt: TGCAGTGCCCCTAGGAGCACAGATACGCAGTATTTT; clone_size: many; v_call: TRBV20-1; d_call: NA; j_call: TRBJ2-3
cdr3_aa: CASNRRNEKLFF; cdr3_nt: TGTGCCAGCAACCGGCGCAATGAAAAACTGTTTTTT; clone_size: NA; v_call: TRBV7-2; d_call: NA; j_call: TRBJ1-4
cdr3_aa: CASSTPLGELFF; cdr3_nt: TGTGCCAGTAGTACCCCACTTGGGGAGCTGTTTTTT; clone_size: NA; v_call: TRBV19; d_call: NA; j_call: TRBJ2-2
cdr3_aa: CAIPLLTDTQYF; cdr3_nt: TGTGCCATACCCCTCCTCACAGATACGCAGTATTTT; clone_size: NA; v_call: TRBV24-1; d_call: NA; j_call: TRBJ2-3
cdr3_aa: CTSSLIRDAGALNEQFF; cdr3_nt: TGTACCAGCAGCCTCATAAGGGACGCGGGAGCCCTAAATGAGCAGTTCTTC; clone_size: few; v_call: TRBV11-1; d_call: TRBD2; j_call: TRBJ2-1
cdr3_aa: CASSGQGNSPLHF; cdr3_nt: TGTGCCAGCAGCGGACAGGGAAATTCACCCCTCCACTTT; clone_size: many; v_call: TRBV12-3/TRBV12-4; d_call: TRBD1; j_call: TRBJ1-6
cdr3_aa: CASSNRDQPQHF; cdr3_nt: TGTGCCAGCAGTAACAGGGATCAGCCCCAGCATTTT; clone_size: many; v_call: TRBV27; d_call: NA; j_call: TRBJ1-5
cdr3_aa: CATSTGEGREKLFF; cdr3_nt: TGTGCCACCAGCACGGGGGAGGGAAGAGAAAAACTGTTTTTT; clone_size: many; v_call: TRBV15; d_call: NA; j_call: TRBJ1-4
cdr3_aa: CASSLVGSNEQFF; cdr3_nt: TGTGCCAGCAGCTTGGTAGGAAGCAATGAGCAGTTCTTC; clone_size: NA; v_call: TRBV5-4; d_call: NA; j_call: TRBJ2-1
cdr3_aa: CASSPGQNGQPQHF; cdr3_nt: TGTGCCAGCAGTCCCGGCCAAAACGGCCAGCCCCAGCATTTT; clone_size: many; v_call: TRBV27; d_call: NA; j_call: TRBJ1-5
cdr3_aa: CASSYAVLNTDTQYF; cdr3_nt: TGTGCCAGCAGTTACGCGGTTCTAAACACAGATACGCAGTATTTT; clone_size: many; v_call: TRBV6-2/TRBV6-3; d_call: NA; j_call: TRBJ2-3
cdr3_aa: CASSQQANNSPLHF; cdr3_nt: TGTGCCAGCAGCCAACAGGCAAATAATTCACCCCTCCACTTT; clone_size: NA; v_call: TRBV3-1; d_call: NA; j_call: TRBJ1-6
cdr3_aa: CASSVGGFSGGLAVSEQFF; cdr3_nt: TGTGCCAGCAGCGTAGGTGGGTTCTCTGGGGGACTAGCGGTGAGTGAGCAGTTCTTC; clone_size: NA; v_call: TRBV9; d_call: TRBD2; j_call: TRBJ2-1
cdr3_aa: CASSDQDRAQETQYF; cdr3_nt: TGTGCCAGCAGTGATCAGGACAGGGCCCAAGAGACCCAGTACTTC; clone_size: few; v_call: TRBV25-1; d_call: TRBD1; j_call: TRBJ2-5
cdr3_aa: CACPAGGLPKNIQYF; cdr3_nt: TGTGCCTGCCCCGCCGGGGGCCTACCCAAAAACATTCAGTACTTC; clone_size: NA; v_call: TRBV30; d_call: NA; j_call: TRBJ2-4
cdr3_aa: CASSRGGATGELFF; cdr3_nt: TGTGCCAGCAGCCGAGGGGGGGCCACCGGGGAGCTGTTTTTT; clone_size: many; v_call: TRBV3-1; d_call: NA; j_call: TRBJ2-2
cdr3_aa: CASRVTGTVGEAFF; cdr3_nt: TGTGCCAGTAGGGTAACCGGGACAGTTGGTGAAGCTTTCTTT; clone_size: many; v_call: TRBV19; d_call: TRBD1; j_call: TRBJ1-1
cdr3_aa: CASSTALAGPYEQYF; cdr3_nt: TGTGCCAGCAGCACCGCTCTAGCGGGGCCCTACGAGCAGTACTTC; clone_size: many; v_call: TRBV6-2/TRBV6-3; d_call: TRBD2; j_call: TRBJ2-7
cdr3_aa: CAWGGGESSADTQYF; cdr3_nt: TGTGCCTGGGGGGGGGGTGAGTCAAGCGCAGATACGCAGTATTTT; clone_size: NA; v_call: TRBV30; d_call: TRBD2; j_call: TRBJ2-3
cdr3_aa: CASIDPRQLEQFF; cdr3_nt: TGTGCCAGCATTGACCCCCGACAATTAGAGCAGTTCTTC; clone_size: many; v_call: TRBV28; d_call: NA; j_call: TRBJ2-1
cdr3_aa: CAWSPPGLPNREQFF; cdr3_nt: TGTGCCTGGAGTCCTCCGGGACTGCCCAACCGGGAGCAGTTCTTC; clone_size: many; v_call: TRBV30; d_call: NA; j_call: TRBJ2-1
cdr3_aa: CAWTGSPGDGYTF; cdr3_nt: TGTGCCTGGACTGGCAGCCCAGGCGATGGCTACACCTTC; clone_size: many; v_call: TRBV30; d_call: NA; j_call: TRBJ1-2
cdr3_aa: CASRLPGTQNTEAFF; cdr3_nt: TGTGCCAGTAGGTTACCGGGGACGCAGAACACTGAAGCTTTCTTT; clone_size: many; v_call: TRBV19; d_call: NA; j_call: TRBJ1-1
cdr3_aa: CSSMGGSEAFF; cdr3_nt: TGCAGTAGTATGGGGGGATCTGAAGCTTTCTTT; clone_size: many; v_call: TRBV29-1; d_call: NA; j_call: TRBJ1-1
cdr3_aa: CASSRKGCGTFYEQYF; cdr3_nt: TGTGCCAGCAGCCGTAAGGGTTGCGGGACCTTTTACGAGCAGTACTTC; clone_size: few; v_call: TRBV3-1; d_call: NA; j_call: TRBJ2-7
cdr3_aa: CASSLMGLSGNTIYF; cdr3_nt: TGTGCCAGCAGCTTGATGGGCCTCTCTGGAAACACCATATATTTT; clone_size: many; v_call: TRBV5-8; d_call: NA; j_call: TRBJ1-3
cdr3_aa: CASSLYSQGGEKLFF; cdr3_nt: TGTGCCAGCAGCTTATATTCCCAGGGAGGTGAAAAACTGTTTTTT; clone_size: few; v_call: TRBV13; d_call: NA; j_call: TRBJ1-4
cdr3_aa: CASRTSGLSGNTIYF; cdr3_nt: TGTGCCAGCAGGACTTCAGGGCTCTCTGGAAACACCATATATTTT; clone_size: many; v_call: TRBV5-8; d_call: NA; j_call: TRBJ1-3
cdr3_aa: CASSLVPSMPVTPLHF; cdr3_nt: TGTGCCAGCAGCTTAGTACCCTCTATGCCGGTAACACCCCTCCACTTT; clone_size: few; v_call: TRBV7-9; d_call: NA; j_call: TRBJ1-6